These T cell receptor beta chains were read from a single sample in a study of siplizumab effects on memory and regulatory T cells. Libraries were prepared by immunoSEQ multiplex PCR; TCRdb keeps only in-frame clonotypes and omits some of them. The sample includes under 110,000 clones, around 90% of them seen just once. The sequencing input was non-Treg CD4+ T cells sorted from blood. These receptors were taken from a human donor in good health. Both conserved end residues are part of each CDR3. Each record gives: D gene, V gene, CDR3 length, J gene, clone size, CDR3 protein, CDR3 DNA. A D gene is named only where the DNA matches it firmly. Clone size, where shown, is once, few, many, or a class for clones that have expanded.

d_call: .; v_call: TRBV12-5; cdr3_length: 15; j_call: TRBJ2-2; clone_size: .; cdr3_aa: CASGSRTTGTGELFF; cdr3_nt: TGTGCTAGTGGTAGCCGGACTACCGGGACCGGGGAGCTGTTTTTT
d_call: TRBD2; v_call: TRBV7-9; cdr3_length: 14; j_call: TRBJ2-5; clone_size: .; cdr3_aa: CASSLGRDRETQYF; cdr3_nt: TGTGCCAGCAGCCTAGGGAGGGACCGAGAGACCCAGTACTTC
d_call: .; v_call: TRBV29-1; cdr3_length: 11; j_call: TRBJ2-2; clone_size: .; cdr3_aa: CSVQDPGELFF; cdr3_nt: TGCAGCGTGCAGGATCCCGGGGAGCTGTTTTTT
d_call: TRBD1; v_call: TRBV19; cdr3_length: 14; j_call: TRBJ1-5; clone_size: .; cdr3_aa: CASSIGQGESAQHF; cdr3_nt: TGTGCCAGTAGTATAGGACAGGGGGAATCAGCCCAGCATTTT
d_call: .; v_call: TRBV6-1; cdr3_length: 15; j_call: TRBJ2-4; clone_size: .; cdr3_aa: CASSEGSEVGNIQYF; cdr3_nt: TGTGCCAGCAGTGAAGGGTCGGAAGTGGGTAACATTCAGTACTTC
d_call: .; v_call: TRBV7-9; cdr3_length: 14; j_call: TRBJ1-4; clone_size: .; cdr3_aa: CASSLQIGNEKLFF; cdr3_nt: TGTGCCAGCAGCTTACAGATCGGTAATGAAAAACTGTTTTTT
d_call: .; v_call: TRBV7-9; cdr3_length: 14; j_call: TRBJ2-5; clone_size: few; cdr3_aa: CASSPRLDQETQYF; cdr3_nt: TGTGCCAGCAGCCCCAGGTTGGACCAAGAGACCCAGTACTTC
d_call: TRBD1; v_call: TRBV12-5; cdr3_length: 14; j_call: TRBJ2-5; clone_size: few; cdr3_aa: CASGLGQGGETQYF; cdr3_nt: TGTGCTAGTGGACTCGGACAGGGAGGAGAGACCCAGTACTTC
d_call: .; v_call: TRBV7-3; cdr3_length: 15; j_call: TRBJ1-3; clone_size: .; cdr3_aa: CASSPMGGSGNTIYF; cdr3_nt: TGTGCCAGCAGCCCCATGGGGGGGTCTGGAAACACCATATATTTT
d_call: TRBD2; v_call: TRBV11-3; cdr3_length: 15; j_call: TRBJ2-3; clone_size: .; cdr3_aa: CASSLALASTDTQYF; cdr3_nt: TGTGCCAGCAGCTTAGCACTAGCGAGCACAGATACGCAGTATTTT
d_call: TRBD1; v_call: TRBV9; cdr3_length: 15; j_call: TRBJ2-3; clone_size: .; cdr3_aa: CASSVAPTGGHTQYF; cdr3_nt: TGTGCCAGCAGCGTAGCCCCGACAGGGGGGCATACGCAGTATTTT
d_call: .; v_call: TRBV5-1; cdr3_length: 15; j_call: TRBJ2-5; clone_size: .; cdr3_aa: CASSLGAGSQETQYF; cdr3_nt: TGCGCCAGCAGCTTGGGGGCGGGAAGCCAAGAGACCCAGTACTTC
d_call: .; v_call: TRBV27; cdr3_length: 15; j_call: TRBJ1-2; clone_size: .; cdr3_aa: CASTMILGGGYGYTF; cdr3_nt: TGTGCCAGCACCATGATTCTCGGGGGCGGCTATGGCTACACCTTC
d_call: TRBD1; v_call: TRBV11-2; cdr3_length: 15; j_call: TRBJ2-5; clone_size: .; cdr3_aa: CASSTGQGKQETQYF; cdr3_nt: TGTGCCAGCAGCACCGGACAGGGGAAACAAGAGACCCAGTACTTC
d_call: TRBD1; v_call: TRBV2; cdr3_length: 14; j_call: TRBJ1-3; clone_size: .; cdr3_aa: CASNRGVSGNTIYF; cdr3_nt: TGTGCCAGCAACAGGGGGGTGTCTGGAAACACCATATATTTT
d_call: .; v_call: TRBV7-2; cdr3_length: 12; j_call: TRBJ2-6; clone_size: .; cdr3_aa: CASSIGANVLTF; cdr3_nt: TGTGCCAGCAGCATTGGGGCCAACGTCCTGACTTTC
d_call: TRBD1; v_call: TRBV11-2; cdr3_length: 15; j_call: TRBJ2-7; clone_size: .; cdr3_aa: CASSRGTGTGGEQYF; cdr3_nt: TGTGCCAGCAGCCGCGGGACCGGGACAGGGGGCGAGCAGTACTTC
d_call: TRBD2; v_call: TRBV4-1; cdr3_length: 18; j_call: TRBJ2-5; clone_size: .; cdr3_aa: CASSPGLAGGLSQETQYF; cdr3_nt: TGCGCCAGCAGCCCCGGACTAGCGGGAGGGCTATCCCAAGAGACCCAGTACTTC
d_call: .; v_call: TRBV2; cdr3_length: 13; j_call: TRBJ1-2; clone_size: .; cdr3_aa: CASTPDKVYGYTF; cdr3_nt: TGTGCCAGCACTCCAGATAAAGTTTATGGCTACACCTTC
d_call: .; v_call: TRBV27; cdr3_length: 15; j_call: TRBJ2-5; clone_size: .; cdr3_aa: CASSSASYGRETQYF; cdr3_nt: TGTGCCAGCAGTTCCGCCTCGTATGGCAGGGAGACCCAGTACTTC
d_call: .; v_call: TRBV7-6; cdr3_length: 13; j_call: TRBJ2-3; clone_size: .; cdr3_aa: CASSLQVTDTQYF; cdr3_nt: TGTGCCAGCAGCTTACAGGTGACAGATACGCAGTATTTT
d_call: .; v_call: TRBV4-2; cdr3_length: 17; j_call: TRBJ2-3; clone_size: .; cdr3_aa: CASSQESTTTSTDTQYF; cdr3_nt: TGTGCCAGCAGCCAAGAGTCGACTACAACTAGCACAGATACGCAGTATTTT
d_call: TRBD2; v_call: TRBV7-9; cdr3_length: 16; j_call: TRBJ2-7; clone_size: .; cdr3_aa: CASSQRTSGSAHEQYF; cdr3_nt: TGTGCCAGCAGCCAGCGGACTAGCGGGAGCGCCCACGAGCAGTACTTC
d_call: TRBD1; v_call: TRBV19; cdr3_length: 17; j_call: TRBJ2-1; clone_size: .; cdr3_aa: CASSTLTGGVYYNEQFF; cdr3_nt: TGTGCCAGTAGCACCTTGACAGGGGGCGTTTATTATAATGAGCAGTTCTTC
d_call: .; v_call: TRBV20-1; cdr3_length: 10; j_call: TRBJ2-3; clone_size: once; cdr3_aa: CSASRDTQYF; cdr3_nt: TGCAGTGCTAGTCGGGATACGCAGTATTTT
d_call: TRBD1; v_call: TRBV5-6; cdr3_length: 17; j_call: TRBJ2-1; clone_size: .; cdr3_aa: CASSDAGTGGLYNEQFF; cdr3_nt: TGTGCCAGCAGCGACGCCGGGACAGGGGGTTTATACAATGAGCAGTTCTTC
d_call: .; v_call: TRBV20-1; cdr3_length: 11; j_call: TRBJ2-1; clone_size: .; cdr3_aa: CSPSSYNEQFF; cdr3_nt: TGCAGTCCTAGCAGCTACAATGAGCAGTTCTTC
d_call: .; v_call: TRBV6-5; cdr3_length: 12; j_call: TRBJ1-3; clone_size: .; cdr3_aa: CATSQGGNTIYF; cdr3_nt: TGTGCCACTAGCCAGGGGGGAAACACCATATATTTT
d_call: TRBD1; v_call: TRBV19; cdr3_length: 16; j_call: TRBJ2-4; clone_size: .; cdr3_aa: CASRDRTPRAKNIQYF; cdr3_nt: TGTGCCAGTAGGGACAGGACCCCGCGCGCCAAAAACATTCAGTACTTC
d_call: .; v_call: TRBV19; cdr3_length: 16; j_call: TRBJ2-1; clone_size: .; cdr3_aa: CASSIVRSSTPNEQFF; cdr3_nt: TGTGCCAGTAGTATAGTTAGATCCTCAACCCCCAATGAGCAGTTCTTC
d_call: .; v_call: TRBV6-6; cdr3_length: 14; j_call: TRBJ1-2; clone_size: .; cdr3_aa: CASMGPSVGYGYTF; cdr3_nt: TGTGCCAGCATGGGGCCCTCGGTAGGCTATGGCTACACCTTC
d_call: .; v_call: TRBV5-6; cdr3_length: 13; j_call: TRBJ2-5; clone_size: .; cdr3_aa: CASSRTAQETQYF; cdr3_nt: TGTGCCAGCAGCCGGACAGCGCAAGAGACCCAGTACTTC